The present TCR beta chain was sequenced within a study of T cell changes during pregnancy in multiple sclerosis. Assay used: immunoSEQ multiplex PCR; TCRdb lists only in-frame clones, some missing. The sample contains approximately 50,000 clones, roughly 90% of which appear only once. V was pared by 2 bases and J by 6 bases, with 5 bases of the junction left unmatched. The germline V gene has CDR1 KGHSH and CDR2 LQKENI. This CDR3 comprises 15 residues. V usage is TRBV18 and J usage is TRBJ2-1, with 9 bases aligning to TRBD2. The TCR was taken from a female donor with multiple sclerosis, enrolled in a pregnancy study. Sequences were derived from CD4+ T cells from peripheral blood mononuclear cells, sampled after pregnancy. The CDR3 protein is CASSPGLATSNEQFF. In nucleotides, the CDR3 is TGTGCCAGCTCACCAGGACTAGCGACAAGCAATGAGCAGTTCTTC.